Presented here are 4 T cell receptor beta chains from one specimen sequenced in a study of cytomegalovirus exposure and HLA in healthy donors. The PCR contained 60 Vbeta and 13 Jbeta primers. The protocol was immunoSEQ multiplex PCR, while the TCRdb copy is restricted to in-frame clones and leaves out a portion. Here the sample spans fewer than 200,000 clones, approximately 81% being singletons. The source material was PBMCs. The receptors derive from a man aged 18 to 29 in good health and CMV-seronegative.

The chain recombines TRBV5-1 with TRBJ1-1; TRBD1 matches 7 bases. CDR1 is SGHRS and CDR2 is YFSETQ in the germline V gene. V dropped 2 bases and J dropped 7; count of bases not matched to a gene: 8. This CDR3 region has 14 residues. CDR3 coding DNA: TGCGCCAGCAGCTTAAGACAGGGTGGTAATGAAGCTTTCTTT. Amino acids: CASSLRQGGNEAFF. Supplemented by reference TRBV5-1 and TRBJ1-1, the full variable domain reads KAGVTQTPRYLIKTRGQQVTLSCSPISGHRSVSWYQQTPGQGLQFLFEYFSETQRNKGNFPGRFSGRQFSNSRSEMNVSTLELGDSALYLCASSLRQGGNEAFFGQGTRLTVV.

The gene calls are TRBV7-2 and TRBJ1-5; 7 bases line up with TRBD1. CDR3 size: 16 residues. The trim removed 5 bases at V and 1 base at J, leaving 8 bases unmatched. CDR1 and CDR2 from the germline V gene are SGHTA and FQGNSA. The CDR3 sequence: CASSPTGPSSNQPQHF. The CDR3 DNA reads TGTGCCAGCAGCCCGACAGGGCCTTCGAGCAATCAGCCCCAGCATTTT.

This sequence joins TRBV27 and TRBJ1-1; D possibly corresponds to TRBD1 (5 bases). The CDR3 is 16 residues long. Germline values: CDR1 MNHEY, CDR2 SMNVEV (reference sequence). Deletions cut 3 bases from V and 1 base from J, with 15 bases between. CDR3 region: CASSLSPGTANTEAFF. The CDR3 coding sequence is TGTGCCAGCAGTTTGTCCCCCGGGACTGCGAACACTGAAGCTTTCTTT.

This clone has only a few counts. The J gene is TRBJ2-7, the V gene TRBV28; 7 bases fit TRBD1. Germline assignment: CDR1 MDHEN and CDR2 SYDVKM. The CDR3 has 13 residues. Trimming cost V 3 bases and J 3 bases; bases outside gene matches: 2. The CDR3 protein is CASSFPGGYEQYF. The CDR3 region has the DNA TGTGCCAGCAGTTTCCCAGGGGGCTACGAGCAGTACTTC. Full variable domain (remainder filled in from reference TRBV28 and TRBJ2-7): DVKVTQSSRYLVKRTGEKVFLECVQDMDHENMFWYRQDPGLGLRLIYFSYDVKMKEKGDIPEGYSVSREKKERFSLILESASTNQTSMYLCASSFPGGYEQYFGPGTRLTVT.